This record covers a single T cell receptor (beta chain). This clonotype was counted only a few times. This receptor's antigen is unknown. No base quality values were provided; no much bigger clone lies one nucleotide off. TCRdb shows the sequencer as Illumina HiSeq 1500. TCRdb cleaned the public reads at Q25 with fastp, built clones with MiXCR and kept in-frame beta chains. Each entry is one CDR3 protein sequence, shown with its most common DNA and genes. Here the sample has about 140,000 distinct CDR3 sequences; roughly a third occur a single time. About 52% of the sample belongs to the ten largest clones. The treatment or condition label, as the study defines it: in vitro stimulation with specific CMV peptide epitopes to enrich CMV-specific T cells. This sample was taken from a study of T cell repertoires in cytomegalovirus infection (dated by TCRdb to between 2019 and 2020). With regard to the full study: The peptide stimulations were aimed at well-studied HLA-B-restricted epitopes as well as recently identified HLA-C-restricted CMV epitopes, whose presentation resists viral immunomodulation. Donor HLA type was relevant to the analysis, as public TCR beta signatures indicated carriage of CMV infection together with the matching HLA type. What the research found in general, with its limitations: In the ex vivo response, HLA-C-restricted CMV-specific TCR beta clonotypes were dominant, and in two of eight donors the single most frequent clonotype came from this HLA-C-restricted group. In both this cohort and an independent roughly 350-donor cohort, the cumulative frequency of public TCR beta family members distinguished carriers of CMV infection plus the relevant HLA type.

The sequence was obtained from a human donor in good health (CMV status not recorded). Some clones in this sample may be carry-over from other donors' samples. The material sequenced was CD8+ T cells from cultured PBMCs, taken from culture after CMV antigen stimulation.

The DNA sequence is given as TGTGCCAGCAGACTATTTTTAGCCGGCCCTGAAGCTTTCTTT. Its translation reads: CASRLFLAGPEAFF. The chain uses TRBV27 and TRBJ1-1; the D gene cannot be named for sure. Based on the germline V gene (reference sequence), the CDR1 and CDR2 sequences are MNHEY and SMNVEV. Trimming costs V 6 bases and J 6 bases, and their ends lie 17 bases apart. Including cysteine and phenylalanine, the CDR3 has 14 amino acids. Kept here is only the CDR3 DNA, which spans 42 bases and is read in frame from base 1.